This T cell receptor (beta chain) comes out of a study of cytomegalovirus exposure and HLA in healthy donors. CDR3 length: 12 residues. Trimming left V 4 bases short and J 4 bases short, with 8 bases between. This clone was observed a handful of times. Method: immunoSEQ multiplex PCR; TCRdb's copy keeps in-frame clones and lacks some. In the table there are around 350,000 clones, approximately 90% of which are singletons. The genes are TRBV5-7 and TRBJ1-2; no reliable D call. TRBV5-7 has ORF status, its function being uncertain. The sequence was collected from a woman younger than 35 in good health and CMV-seronegative. Specimen: PBMCs. CDR3 loop: CASSPLLYGYTF. CDR3 bases: TGTGCCAGCAGCCCTCTCCTCTATGGCTACACCTTC.